These 17 T cell receptor beta chains were sequenced from one sample in a study of T cells in women clearing cervical HPV infection. TCRdb's table, derived via immunoSEQ multiplex PCR, lists solely in-frame clones and lacks some. The sample is made up of about 22,000 clones, and the top ten hold about 12% of it. Sequenced material: blood buffy coat. All receptors come from a woman between 18 and 69 years old with a cervical HPV16 infection that either progressed to CIN3+ or cleared (not recorded which).

In regard to this clone: The read ends 3 residues shy of where the CDR3 ends; the end is completed using the germline J gene. The rearrangement joins TRBV6-2 or TRBV6-3 to TRBJ1-5; 7 nucleotides agree with TRBD1. V dropped 6 bases and J dropped 4; count of bases not matched to a gene: 6. The CDR3 is 14 residues long. The germline gives CDR1 MNHEY, CDR2 SVGEGT. CDR3 region: CASSRQGTNQPQHF. Partial CDR3 DNA: TGTGCCAGCAGCCGACAGGGTACGAATCAGCCC.

Regarding this clone: Its ends do not fully match the called genes, so a read error is possible. The read falls 3 residues short of the CDR3 end, and the missing part is taken from the germline J gene. The chain carries TRBV2 and TRBJ1-1; TRBD1 might be the D (6 bases). CDR1 and CDR2 from the germline V gene are SNHLY and FYNNEI. The CDR3 runs to 15 residues. The covered CDR3 bases are TGTGCCGGCAGTGGGGGGTTTGGGGGCGACACTGAA. Translating gives CAGSGGFGGDTE. The full CDR3 is CAGSGGFGGDTEAFF.

In the case of this clone: With the read ending 3 residues before the CDR3 end, the germline J gene is used to fill in that end. J is TRBJ2-1 and V is TRBV5-1; 10 bases fit TRBD2. The J segment lost 7 bases and the V segment lost 4 bases, leaving 11 bases of the junction unmatched. This CDR3 is 16 amino acids long. Germline loops: CDR1 SGHRS, CDR2 YFSETQ. The CDR3 is CASSLESGRASNEQFF. CDR3 DNA (partial): TGCGCCAGCAGCCTCGAGAGCGGGAGGGCCTCAAATGAG.

Turning to this clone: The read halts 3 residues ahead of the CDR3 end, with the missing end drawn from the germline J gene. The gene calls are TRBV20-1 and TRBJ2-5, with D unclear. Trimming left V 4 bases short and J 2 bases short, with 14 bases between. The CDR3 is 14 residues long. Germline V CDR1 and CDR2: DFQATT, SNEGSKA (reference sequence). The CDR3 here is CSAMLPQFQETQYF. Partial CDR3 DNA: TGCAGTGCTATGCTTCCCCAGTTTCAAGAGACC.

In the case of this clone: The read is 3 residues too short to cover the CDR3 end, so that end is filled in from the germline J gene. The rearrangement uses TRBV20-1 and TRBJ2-1, with 10 bases identical to TRBD1. The CDR3 contains 14 residues. Germline CDR1 reads DFQATT; CDR2 reads SNEGSKA (reference sequence). Trimming at V came to 6 bases and at J to 8 bases, leaving 10 bases not matched to a gene. Partial CDR3 DNA: TGCAGTGCCACTCCGGGACAGGGGCTCGATGAG. It yields the protein CSATPGQGLDE. The CDR3 as a whole reads CSATPGQGLDEQFF.

To note about this clone: The read terminates 3 residues ahead of where the CDR3 ends, so the germline J gene completes it. V and J are TRBV20-1 and TRBJ2-7; TRBD2 agrees at 15 bases. This CDR3 region has 18 residues. Losses at the gene ends were 0 bases for V and 3 bases for J; bases not matched to a gene: 9. From germline, CDR1 is DFQATT and CDR2 SNEGSKA (reference sequence). CDR3 loop: CSARDATGTSGRYYEQYF. CDR3 DNA (partial): TGCAGTGCTAGAGATGCTACAGGGACTAGCGGGAGGTACTACGAG.

This clone shows up as medium-sized by frequency. Read sequence stops 3 residues before the CDR3 end, and the germline J gene provides the missing end. This sequence joins TRBV2 and TRBJ2-5; D gene unclear. The V and J ends lost 6 bases and 3 bases respectively, with 20 bases between them. The germline V gene encodes CDR1 SNHLY and CDR2 FYNNEI. The CDR3 loop spans 16 amino acids. CDR3 sequence: CASRATFWAKEETQYF. The sequenced CDR3 bases are TGTGCCAGCAGAGCAACTTTTTGGGCCAAGGAAGAGACC.

A remark on this clone: The sequenced fragment ends 3 residues before the CDR3 boundary, so the rest is inferred from the germline J gene. This chain joins TRBV19 and TRBJ2-2; D is perhaps TRBD2 (6 bases). This CDR3 is built from 15 residues. Germline-derived CDR1 and CDR2 are LNHDA and SQIVND (reference sequence). The CDR3 DNA, read in part, is TGTGCCAGTACTCTTTTCTTTGGCGGGGCTAACGTG. It specifies CASTLFFGGANV. The full CDR3 protein is CASTLFFGGANVLFF. The variable domain in full, completed from reference TRBV19 and TRBJ2-2, reads DGGITQSPKYLFRKEGQNVTLSCEQNLNHDAMYWYRQDPGQGLRLIYYSQIVNDFQKGDIAEGYSVSREKKESFPLTVTSAQKNPTAFYLCASTLFFGGANVLFFGEGSRLTVL.

As concerns this clone: The read comes to an end 3 residues before the CDR3 does, leaving the germline J gene to fill in the end. V gene TRBV4-1 combines with J gene TRBJ2-3, with 9 bases fitting TRBD2. The junction had 2 bases not matched to a gene; V was cut back by 1 base and J by 3 bases. This CDR3 contains 15 residues. Germline V CDR1 and CDR2: MGHRA, YSYEKL. Partial CDR3 DNA: TGCGCCAGCAGCCAAGGACTAGCGGAGACAGATACG. It codes for CASSQGLAETDT. The CDR3 in full is CASSQGLAETDTQYF.

With regard to this clone: The read terminates 3 residues before the CDR3 end, so the remaining end is supplied by the germline J gene. V is TRBV7-9 and J is TRBJ2-3; D uncertain. The CDR3 length is 15 residues. Germline CDR1 SEHNR, CDR2 FQNEAQ (reference sequence). Trimming took 2 bases from V and 4 from J, leaving 13 bases between them. The DNA read from the CDR3 is TGTGCCAGCAGCTTACAGAATAGCCTGTCAGATACG. Translated, it gives CASSLQNSLSDT. The CDR3 reads in full as CASSLQNSLSDTQYF.

The CDR3 region is CSARGSGGYTF. The covered CDR3 bases are TGCAGTGCCAGGGGGAGTGGGGGC. The chain employs TRBV20-1 and TRBJ1-2, with 7 nucleotides matching TRBD1. The read halts 3 residues ahead of the CDR3 end, with the missing end drawn from the germline J gene. This CDR3 has 11 amino acids. CDR1 is DFQATT, CDR2 SNEGSKA, per germline (reference sequence).

The CDR3 loop reads CASSEELGLYYDYTF. CDR3 bases read: TGTGCCAGCAGTGAAGAGTTGGGACTCTACTACGAC. V usage is TRBV2 and J usage is TRBJ1-2; TRBD1 is a possible D gene (5 bases). The read comes to an end 3 residues before the CDR3 does, leaving the germline J gene to fill in the end. Germline V gives CDR1 SNHLY, CDR2 FYNNEI. CDR3 length: 15 amino acids.

With regard to this clone: The CDR3 end is not reached by the read, which stops 3 residues before it; the germline J gene fills it in. This chain joins TRBV7-8 and TRBJ1-2; 12 bases fit TRBD1. This CDR3 comprises 16 residues. Germline V gene data show CDR1 as SGHVS and CDR2 as FQNEAQ. V lost 5 bases, J lost 4 bases, and 8 bases stayed unmatched. The DNA read from the CDR3 is TGTGCCAGCAGCGCGGGACAGGGGGCATTCGGCTATGGC. Its protein is CASSAGQGAFGYG. The whole CDR3 protein is CASSAGQGAFGYGYTF.

Regarding this clone: The read comes to an end 3 residues before the CDR3 does, leaving the germline J gene to fill in the end. The chain uses TRBV7-2 and TRBJ1-2, with TRBD1 identical over 8 bases. The CDR3 is 15 residues long. Germline CDR1 reads SGHTA; CDR2 reads FQGNSA. This CDR3 reads CASSWTGTGFNDYTF. Partial CDR3 DNA: TGTGCCAGCAGCTGGACCGGGACAGGATTCAATGAC.

About this clone: The missing CDR3 end, 3 residues past where the read stops, is filled in from the germline J gene. The chain joins TRBV4-1 to TRBJ1-2, with TRBD1 as a possible D gene (5 bases). This CDR3 spans 14 amino acids. Germline values: CDR1 MGHRA, CDR2 YSYEKL. V lost 0 bases and J lost 5, with 10 bases in between. CDR3 protein: CASSQDPGAYGYTF. Incomplete CDR3 DNA: TGCGCCAGCAGCCAAGATCCTGGGGCGTATGGC.

About this clone itself: Sequencing ends 3 residues short of the CDR3 end; the germline J gene provides the rest. This rearrangement joins TRBV7-2 to TRBJ1-2, with 7 bases lining up with TRBD1. Germline V CDR1 and CDR2: SGHTA, FQGNSA. The CDR3 sequence is 15 residues long. V dropped 1 base and J dropped 6; count of bases not matched to a gene: 8. The CDR3 DNA, read in part, is TGTGCCAGCAGCTTAGGGGGAGGGGGCTTTAATGGC. Translation: CASSLGGGGFNG. The whole CDR3 reads CASSLGGGGFNGYTF.

As regards this clone: The read gets to within 3 residues of the CDR3 end, and the germline J gene fills in the rest. The rearrangement links TRBV7-9 to TRBJ2-3; D not certain. This CDR3 comprises 15 residues. Germline V gene data show CDR1 as SEHNR and CDR2 as FQNEAQ (reference sequence). CDR3 sequence: CASSLGKYSNQPQYF. The sequenced part of the CDR3 DNA is TGTGCCAGCAGCCTCGGTAAGTATAGCAATCAGCCG. Combining the CDR3 with reference TRBV7-9 and TRBJ2-3 gives the whole variable domain DTGVSQNPRHKITKRGQNVTFRCDPISEHNRLYWYRQTLGQGPEFLTYFQNEAQLEKSRLLSDRFSAERPKGSFSTLEIQRTEQGDSAMYLCASSLGKYSNQPQYFGPGTRLTVL.